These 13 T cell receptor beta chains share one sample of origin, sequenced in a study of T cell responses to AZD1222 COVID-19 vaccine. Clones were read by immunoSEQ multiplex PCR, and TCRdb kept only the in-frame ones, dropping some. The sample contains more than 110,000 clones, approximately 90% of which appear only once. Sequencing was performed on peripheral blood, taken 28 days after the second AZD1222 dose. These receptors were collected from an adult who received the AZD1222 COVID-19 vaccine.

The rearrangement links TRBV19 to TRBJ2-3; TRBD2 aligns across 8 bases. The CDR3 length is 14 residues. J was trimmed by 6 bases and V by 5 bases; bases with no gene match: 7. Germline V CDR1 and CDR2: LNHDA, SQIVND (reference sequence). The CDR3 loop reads CASSLSGTGDTQYF. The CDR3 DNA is TGTGCCAGTAGTCTTAGCGGGACGGGGGATACGCAGTATTTT.

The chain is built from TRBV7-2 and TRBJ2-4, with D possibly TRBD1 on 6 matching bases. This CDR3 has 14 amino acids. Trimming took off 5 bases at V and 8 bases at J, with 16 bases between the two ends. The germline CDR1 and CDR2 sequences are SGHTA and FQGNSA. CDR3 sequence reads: CASSLWTAGDIQYF. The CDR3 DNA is TGTGCCAGCAGCCTCTGGACAGCCGGCGACATTCAGTACTTC.

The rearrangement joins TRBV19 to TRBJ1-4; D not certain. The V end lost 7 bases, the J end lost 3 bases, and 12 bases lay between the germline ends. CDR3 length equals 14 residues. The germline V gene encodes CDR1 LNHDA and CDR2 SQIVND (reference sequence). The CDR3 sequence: CASNDGRSNEKLFF. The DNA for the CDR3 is TGTGCCAGTAATGACGGGAGATCTAATGAAAAACTGTTTTTT.

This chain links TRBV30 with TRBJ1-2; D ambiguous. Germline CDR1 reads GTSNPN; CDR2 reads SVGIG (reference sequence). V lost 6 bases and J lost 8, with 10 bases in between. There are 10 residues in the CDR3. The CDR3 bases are TGTGCCTGCCAGAAAGAAGGCTACACCTTC. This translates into CACQKEGYTF. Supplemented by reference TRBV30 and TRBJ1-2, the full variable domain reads SQTIHQWPATLVQPVGSPLSLECTVEGTSNPNLYWYRQAAGRGLQLLFYSVGIGQISSEVPQNLSASRPQDRQFILSSKKLLLSDSGFYLCACQKEGYTFGSGTRLTVV.

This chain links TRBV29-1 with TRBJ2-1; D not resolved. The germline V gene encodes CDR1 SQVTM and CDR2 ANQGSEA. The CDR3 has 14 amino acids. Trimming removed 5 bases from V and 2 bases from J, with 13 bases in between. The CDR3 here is CSVRLSGAYNEQFF. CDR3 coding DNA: TGCAGCGTTCGGCTGTCAGGAGCCTACAATGAGCAGTTCTTC.

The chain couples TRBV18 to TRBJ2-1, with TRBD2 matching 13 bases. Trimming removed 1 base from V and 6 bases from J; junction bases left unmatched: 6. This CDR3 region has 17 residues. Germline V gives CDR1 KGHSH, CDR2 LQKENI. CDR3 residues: CASSPRALAGGPNEQFF. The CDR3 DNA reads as TGTGCCAGCTCACCACGCGCACTAGCGGGAGGGCCCAATGAGCAGTTCTTC. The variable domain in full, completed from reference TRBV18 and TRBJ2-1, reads NAGVMQNPRHLVRRRGQEARLRCSPMKGHSHVYWYRQLPEEGLKFMVYLQKENIIDESGMPKERFSAEFPKEGPSILRIQQVVRGDSAAYFCASSPRALAGGPNEQFFGPGTRLTVL.

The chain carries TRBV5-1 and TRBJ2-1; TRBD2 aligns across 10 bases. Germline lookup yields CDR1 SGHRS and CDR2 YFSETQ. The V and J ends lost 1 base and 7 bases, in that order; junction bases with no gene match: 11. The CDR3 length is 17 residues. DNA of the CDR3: TGCGCCAGCAGCTTGAGGTTTCTAGCGGGAGTACGGAATGAGCAGTTCTTC. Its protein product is CASSLRFLAGVRNEQFF.

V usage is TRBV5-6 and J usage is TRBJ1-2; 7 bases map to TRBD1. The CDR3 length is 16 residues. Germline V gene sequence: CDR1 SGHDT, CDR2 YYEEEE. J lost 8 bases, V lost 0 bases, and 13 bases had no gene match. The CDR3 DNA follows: TGTGCCAGCAGCTTGGGCTCGGGACAGCTCTCTTGGGGCTACACCTTC. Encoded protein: CASSLGSGQLSWGYTF.

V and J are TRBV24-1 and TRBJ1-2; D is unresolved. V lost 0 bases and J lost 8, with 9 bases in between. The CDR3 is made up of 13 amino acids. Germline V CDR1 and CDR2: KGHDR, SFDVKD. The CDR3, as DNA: TGTGCCACCAGTGATTTGAACAGACAAGGCTACACCTTC. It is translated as CATSDLNRQGYTF.

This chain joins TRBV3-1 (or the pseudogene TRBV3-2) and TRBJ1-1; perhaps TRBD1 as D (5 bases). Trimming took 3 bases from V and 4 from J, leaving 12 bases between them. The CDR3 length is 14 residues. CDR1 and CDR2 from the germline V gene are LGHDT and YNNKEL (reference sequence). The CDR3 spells CASSHSRGGTEAFF. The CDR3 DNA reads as TGTGCCAGCAGCCACTCGCGGGGGGGCACTGAAGCTTTCTTT.

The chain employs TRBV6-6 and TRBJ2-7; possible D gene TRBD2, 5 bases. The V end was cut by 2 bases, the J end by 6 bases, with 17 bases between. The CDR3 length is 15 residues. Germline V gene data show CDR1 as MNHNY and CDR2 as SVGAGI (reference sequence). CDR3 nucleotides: TGTGCCAGCAGTTACCTTGCTCAAGGACTGGCCGAGCAGTACTTC. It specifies CASSYLAQGLAEQYF.

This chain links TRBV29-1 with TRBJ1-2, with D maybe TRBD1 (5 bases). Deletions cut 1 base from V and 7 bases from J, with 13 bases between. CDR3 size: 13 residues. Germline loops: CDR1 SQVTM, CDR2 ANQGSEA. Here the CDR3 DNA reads TGCAGCGTTGAAGGCTTTCTGGGGGGTGGCTACACCTTC. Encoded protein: CSVEGFLGGGYTF. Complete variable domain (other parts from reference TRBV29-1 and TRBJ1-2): SAVISQKPSRDICQRGTSLTIQCQVDSQVTMMFWYRQQPGQSLTLIATANQGSEATYESGFVIDKFPISRPNLTFSTLTVSNMSPEDSSIYLCSVEGFLGGGYTFGSGTRLTVV.

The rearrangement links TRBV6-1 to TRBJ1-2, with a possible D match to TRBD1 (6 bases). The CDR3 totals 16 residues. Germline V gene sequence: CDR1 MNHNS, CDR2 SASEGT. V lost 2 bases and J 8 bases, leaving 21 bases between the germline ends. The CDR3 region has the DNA TGTGCCAGCAGTGAATTCCTTGGGACACCCCTTTTGGGCTACACCTTC. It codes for CASSEFLGTPLLGYTF.